A selection of T cell receptor beta chains follows, all from one sample in a study of blood T cell repertoires in COVID-19. Here immunoSEQ multiplex PCR was the method, and the copy in TCRdb shows in-frame clones only, minus some. The table records under 150,000 clones, roughly 83% of them present only once. Specimen: peripheral blood. The receptors stem from an elderly woman with acute or convalescent COVID-19. The CDR3 runs from the conserved cysteine through the conserved F or W. D genes are given only for firm matches. Expanded clones are given a class, and other clones once, few, many or no size at all.

-,few,TRBJ2-3,TRBV5-1,TGCGCCAGCAGCTTGGCCTCCCCGGGAGATCAGCAGTATTTT,CASSLASPGDQQYF
TRBD1,-,TRBJ2-2,TRBV14,TGTGCCAGCAGCCAACAGACAGGGGGCGCGAACGGGGAGCTGTTTTTT,CASSQQTGGANGELFF
TRBD2,-,TRBJ2-3,TRBV7-9,TGTGCCAGCAGCCCACTAGCGAACACAGATACGCAGTATTTT,CASSPLANTDTQYF
TRBD1,-,TRBJ1-4,TRBV28,TGTGCCAGCAGTTTTTGGACAGGTGCAACTAATGAAAAACTGTTTTTT,CASSFWTGATNEKLFF
TRBD2,-,TRBJ2-5,TRBV7-2,TGTGCCAGCAGCTTAGCGGGCGGGAGGGCCCAGTACTTC,CASSLAGGRAQYF
-,-,TRBJ2-3,TRBV21-1,TGTGCCAGCAGCAACTATCCCGGGACTAGCACAGATACGCAGTATTTT,CASSNYPGTSTDTQYF
-,-,TRBJ1-1,TRBV30,TGTGCCTGGAGAAGAACAGGGTTGGATGCTTTCTTT,CAWRRTGLDAFF
TRBD1,-,TRBJ1-1,TRBV7-2,TGTGCCAGCAGAGTTAACAGGGGTACTGAAGCTTTCTTT,CASRVNRGTEAFF
TRBD2,-,TRBJ2-5,TRBV6-5,TGTGCCAGCAGGCCGAGACTAGCCGCAGAGACCCAGTACTTC,CASRPRLAAETQYF
TRBD1,-,TRBJ1-1,TRBV19,TGTGCCAGTAGTAACGGACAGGGAAGGGCTGAAGCTTTCTTT,CASSNGQGRAEAFF
TRBD1,-,TRBJ2-7,TRBV18,TGTGCCAGCTCACCCCAGACAGGGGACGAGCAGTACTTC,CASSPQTGDEQYF
TRBD2,-,TRBJ2-5,TRBV6-2/TRBV6-3,TGTGCCAGCAGTTACAAGCGGGGGGGCCCTGAGACCCAGTACTTC,CASSYKRGGPETQYF
-,-,TRBJ1-3,TRBV7-2,TGTGCCAGCAGCTCCCGGAGTTCCTCTGGAAACACCATATATTTT,CASSSRSSSGNTIYF
-,-,TRBJ1-1,TRBV19,TGTGCCAGTAGTGTGACAGTGAACACTGAAGCTTTCTTT,CASSVTVNTEAFF
TRBD1,-,TRBJ1-3,TRBV7-9,TGTGCCAGCAGCTTACCCGAGACAGGGACCTCTGGAAACACCATATATTTT,CASSLPETGTSGNTIYF
-,-,TRBJ2-5,TRBV19,TGTGCCAGTACCTACAGCCACCAAGAGACCCAGTACTTC,CASTYSHQETQYF
-,-,TRBJ1-1,TRBV10-1,TGCGCCAGCACCAACGGACAGAACACTGAAGCTTTCTTT,CASTNGQNTEAFF
-,-,TRBJ2-4,TRBV23-1,TGCGCCAGCAGTCAAGTCCACCCGGGAATGGTTCAGTACTTC,CASSQVHPGMVQYF
TRBD2,-,TRBJ2-3,TRBV7-2,TGTGCCAGCAGCTCCCAGGGGACTAGCGGGACAGATACGCAGTATTTT,CASSSQGTSGTDTQYF
-,-,TRBJ2-1,TRBV7-3,TGTGCCAGCAGCGCAGGGAATGAGCAGTTCTTC,CASSAGNEQFF
-,-,TRBJ1-2,TRBV7-3,TGTGCCAGCAGCTTATTCCCGAGCTATGGCTACACCTTC,CASSLFPSYGYTF
TRBD1,few,TRBJ1-1,TRBV30,TGTGCCTGGAACGCCGGGACAGTGAACACTGAAGCTTTCTTT,CAWNAGTVNTEAFF
TRBD1,-,TRBJ2-1,TRBV19,TGTGCCAGTAGTACCGACAGGGGGATATCCTACAATGAGCAGTTCTTC,CASSTDRGISYNEQFF
TRBD1,-,TRBJ2-2,TRBV9,TGTGCCAGCAGCGGAGGGACAGGAAACACCGGGGAGCTGTTTTTT,CASSGGTGNTGELFF
TRBD1,-,TRBJ2-1,TRBV3-1/TRBV3-2,TGTGCCAGCAGCCCTCACATCGGGACAGAACCCAATGAGCAGTTCTTC,CASSPHIGTEPNEQFF
-,-,TRBJ2-7,TRBV20-1,TGCAGTGCTAGTAGCAGTCTGGCGGACGAGCAGTACTTC,CSASSSLADEQYF
-,-,TRBJ2-3,TRBV5-4,TGTGCCAGCAGCTTGGTGCAGTCCACAGATACGCAGTATTTT,CASSLVQSTDTQYF
-,once,TRBJ1-2,TRBV19,TGTGCCAGTAGTGAACGGACAGCCCTCTATGGCTACACCTTC,CASSERTALYGYTF
-,few,TRBJ1-1,TRBV6-5,TGTGCCAGCGGGAGCCTCTTGGGTGAAGCTTTCTTT,CASGSLLGEAFF
-,-,TRBJ2-1,TRBV15,TGTGCCACCAGCAGAGATCGGACAGAGGCGAATGAGCAGTTCTTC,CATSRDRTEANEQFF
TRBD1,few,TRBJ2-7,TRBV29-1,TGCAGCGCGAAGACAGGGCAAGACTACGAGCAGTACTTC,CSAKTGQDYEQYF
-,-,TRBJ1-1,TRBV28,TGTGCCAGCAGACTACGTTCCGGGGGGAACACTGAAGCTTTCTTT,CASRLRSGGNTEAFF
-,-,TRBJ1-2,TRBV5-4,TGTGCCAGCAGCTTGGACAGGGATGAATATGGCTACACCTTC,CASSLDRDEYGYTF
-,-,TRBJ1-5,TRBV7-2,TGTGCCAGCAGCCCCAATACAGGCCAGCCCCAGCATTTT,CASSPNTGQPQHF
-,-,TRBJ1-1,TRBV7-2,TGTGCCAGCAGCTTAGCGGCCCTTACGGGGACTGAAGCTTTCTTT,CASSLAALTGTEAFF
-,-,TRBJ1-2,TRBV9,TGTGCCAGCAGCCCTCCGGGGGGGTACTATGGCTACACCTTC,CASSPPGGYYGYTF
TRBD2,-,TRBJ2-3,TRBV7-9,TGTGCCAGCAGCCCAGGTGGACTAGCGGGAAGTAGGGCTGATACGCAGTATTTT,CASSPGGLAGSRADTQYF
-,-,TRBJ1-3,TRBV18,TGTGCCAGCTCACCACAGACAGGCTCTGGAAACACCATATATTTT,CASSPQTGSGNTIYF
-,few,TRBJ1-6,TRBV10-3,TGTGCCATAAGCCGGGATCCCTATAATTCACCCCTCCACTTT,CAISRDPYNSPLHF
TRBD1,-,TRBJ1-2,TRBV30,TGTGCCTGCGGACAGGGGATTGGCTACACCTTC,CACGQGIGYTF
-,-,TRBJ2-1,TRBV1,TGCACCAGCAGCCAAGATAGTGGCCCAGCGGGAGGGTCCGTAAGCTCCTACAATGAGCAGTTCTTC,CTSSQDSGPAGGSVSSYNEQFF
-,once,TRBJ1-2,TRBV5-5,TGTGCCAGCAGCTTGCACGTGAGGCCTAACCGCTATGGCTACACCTTC,CASSLHVRPNRYGYTF
TRBD1,few,TRBJ1-5,TRBV27,TGTGCCAGCAGTTTATCTACAGGGGGTGGCCAGCCCCAGCATTTT,CASSLSTGGGQPQHF
-,-,TRBJ2-7,TRBV7-9,TGTGCCAGCAGCTTATTTGACGGAGACTACGAGCAGTACTTC,CASSLFDGDYEQYF
TRBD1,-,TRBJ1-1,TRBV27,TGTGCCAGCAGTCCCCCCCCAGGGACAGGGCGGAGGAACACTGAAGCTTTCTTT,CASSPPPGTGRRNTEAFF